Each of the 21 T cell receptor beta chains below was sequenced from the same sample in a study of T cell changes during pregnancy in multiple sclerosis. Produced via immunoSEQ multiplex PCR; TCRdb's table is partial and in-frame only. The sample holds fewer than 55,000 clones, about 88% seen once. The sequencing used CD8+ T cells from peripheral blood mononuclear cells, collected after pregnancy. The receptors derive from a female donor in good health, enrolled as a control in a pregnancy study.

As regards this clone: A read error may account for a junction end that differs from germline. The chain combines TRBV7-7 with TRBJ2-5; D is undetermined. CDR3 size: 13 residues. Germline CDR1 reads SSHAT; CDR2 reads FNYEAQ (reference sequence). The CDR3 sequence is CASSLDTEETQYF. The CDR3 DNA follows: TGTGCTAGCAGCTTAGACACGGAGGAGACCCAGTACTTC. The full variable domain, completed using reference TRBV7-7 and TRBJ2-5, is GAGVSQSPRYKVTKRGQDVTLRCDPISSHATLYWYQQALGQGPEFLTYFNYEAQPDKSGLPSDRFSAERPEGSISTLTIQRTEQRDSAMYRCASSLDTEETQYFGPGTRLLVL.

This rearrangement joins TRBV6-4 to TRBJ2-2, with TRBD2 identical over 7 bases. Germline lookup yields CDR1 MRHNA and CDR2 SNTAGT. V lost 3 bases, J lost 3 bases, and 4 bases stayed unmatched. The CDR3 has 15 amino acids. This CDR3 is CASSDERGHTGELFF. The CDR3 nucleotides are TGTGCCAGCAGTGATGAGCGGGGCCACACCGGGGAGCTGTTTTTT.

This chain links TRBV4-1 with TRBJ2-1, with TRBD2 identical over 10 bases. The CDR3 totals 15 residues. Germline V lookup: CDR1 MGHRA, CDR2 YSYEKL. V lost 6 bases, J lost 7 bases, and 9 bases stayed unmatched. CDR3 loop: CASRTSGGAGNEQFF. In DNA form, the CDR3 reads TGCGCCAGCAGGACGAGCGGGGGGGCCGGTAATGAGCAGTTCTTC.

This chain uses TRBV28 with TRBJ2-3, with 10 positions matching TRBD1. Losses at the gene ends were 5 bases for V and 5 bases for J; bases not matched to a gene: 10. The CDR3 extends over 16 amino acids. Germline loops: CDR1 MDHEN, CDR2 SYDVKM. The CDR3 DNA is TGTGCCAGCAGTCAACCCGGGACAGGGGATATAGATACGCAGTATTTT. Its translation is CASSQPGTGDIDTQYF.

The chain is built from TRBV12-1 and TRBJ1-5; the table gives TRBD1 as D, unverified against the DNA. TRBV12-1 is classified as a pseudogene. The CDR3 is 14 residues long. The DNA for the CDR3 is TGTGCCAGCAGCTTGGGCAGGCTGGATCAGCCCCAGCATTTT. Protein sequence: CASSLGRLDQPQHF.

The chain employs TRBV18 and TRBJ1-4; D gene uncertain. This CDR3 has 13 amino acids. Trimming took off 3 bases at V and 5 bases at J, with 7 bases between the two ends. Per the germline V gene, CDR1 is KGHSH and CDR2 is LQKENI. For the CDR3, the DNA is TGTGCCAGCTCACCGGGCCCCAATGAAAAACTGTTTTTT. Translated: CASSPGPNEKLFF.

This chain uses TRBV4-3 with TRBJ2-2, with TRBD2 identical over 13 bases. This CDR3 has 19 residues. Looked up from germline, CDR1 is LGHNA and CDR2 is YSLEER. The V and J ends lost 4 bases and 8 bases, in that order; junction bases with no gene match: 16. CDR3 DNA sequence: TGCGCCAGCAGCCGCCTCGGACTAGCGGGGGACGAGTACCTTGGGGAGCTGTTTTTT. Amino acids: CASSRLGLAGDEYLGELFF.

The rearrangement links TRBV4-1 to TRBJ1-2; D ambiguous. CDR1 and CDR2 from the germline V gene are MGHRA and YSYEKL. V was pared by 0 bases and J by 4 bases, with 9 bases between. The CDR3 spans 14 residues. The CDR3 region has the DNA TGCGCCAGCAGCCAAGAGGGCAGGTCCTATGGCTACACCTTC. Translating it yields CASSQEGRSYGYTF.

The gene calls are TRBV6-6 and TRBJ2-7; 10 nucleotides line up with TRBD1. Germline assignment: CDR1 MNHNY and CDR2 SVGAGI (reference sequence). The CDR3 length is 13 residues. After removal of 7 bases from V and 6 bases from J, the junction contained 6 bases not matched to a gene. The CDR3 region is CASIRDRGREQYF. The CDR3 DNA reads as TGTGCCAGCATCCGGGACAGGGGCCGCGAGCAGTACTTC.

This rearrangement joins TRBV11-1 to TRBJ1-1; a possible D gene is TRBD1 (5 bases). Germline values: CDR1 SGHAT, CDR2 FQDESV (reference sequence). The CDR3 consists of 14 residues. The germline V and J ends were trimmed by 8 bases and 3 bases, with 16 bases remaining between them. The CDR3 sequence: CASSSPGEDTEAFF. The CDR3 DNA sequence: TGTGCCAGCTCATCCCCGGGGGAGGACACTGAAGCTTTCTTT. The variable domain in full, completed from reference TRBV11-1 and TRBJ1-1, reads EAEVAQSPRYKITEKSQAVAFWCDPISGHATLYWYRQILGQGPELLVQFQDESVVDDSQLPKDRFSAERLKGVDSTLKIQPAELGDSAMYLCASSSPGEDTEAFFGQGTRLTVV.

This clone was seen only once. The chain couples TRBV19 to TRBJ1-2, with TRBD1 matching 8 bases. With 5 bases clipped from V and 4 bases from J, the junction kept 9 bases outside the gene matches. Looked up from germline, CDR1 is LNHDA and CDR2 is SQIVND (reference sequence). The CDR3 covers 15 residues. The CDR3 nucleotides are TGTGCCAGTAGTCCAGGGGGCGTAGGGGTCTATGGCTACACCTTC. It codes for CASSPGGVGVYGYTF. Looking up the rest from reference TRBV19 and TRBJ1-2 gives the full variable domain: DGGITQSPKYLFRKEGQNVTLSCEQNLNHDAMYWYRQDPGQGLRLIYYSQIVNDFQKGDIAEGYSVSREKKESFPLTVTSAQKNPTAFYLCASSPGGVGVYGYTFGSGTRLTVV.

The chain is built from TRBV16 and TRBJ2-5, with D possibly being TRBD1 (5 bases). This CDR3 has 13 residues. Deletions cut 6 bases from V and 7 bases from J, with 15 bases between. Germline V CDR1 and CDR2: KGHSY, FQNENV. DNA of the CDR3: TGTGCCAGCAGTCGTACAGGAAGAGGGACCCAGTACTTC. Residues: CASSRTGRGTQYF.

The V call is TRBV29-1, the J call TRBJ2-1, with 11 bases lining up with TRBD2. This CDR3 is built from 14 residues. Germline CDR1 is SQVTM and CDR2 is ANQGSEA. V was clipped by 6 bases and J by 5 bases; unmatched bases: 6. This chain's CDR3 is CSVELAGAHNEQFF. Written as DNA, the CDR3 is TGCAGCGTCGAACTAGCGGGGGCACACAATGAGCAGTTCTTC.

The chain joins TRBV7-9 to TRBJ1-4, with D possibly matching TRBD1 (6 bases). The V gene's germline CDR1 is SEHNR and CDR2 FQNEAQ (reference sequence). The V end was cut by 5 bases, the J end by 7 bases, with 26 bases between. The CDR3 runs to 18 residues. The CDR3 coding sequence is TGTGCCAGCAGCCTAGGGTCTGCTGGGGGCCGGAGGTCTGAAAAACTGTTTTTT. It translates to CASSLGSAGGRRSEKLFF.

V is TRBV25-1 and J is TRBJ1-2; the match to TRBD1 covers 10 bases. Trimming at V came to 5 bases and at J to 3 bases, leaving 9 bases not matched to a gene. Germline V lookup: CDR1 MGHDK, CDR2 SYGVNS. CDR3 size: 16 residues. The CDR3 region is CASSSRQGARDYGYTF. The CDR3 bases are TGTGCCAGCAGTTCACGACAGGGGGCGCGGGACTATGGCTACACCTTC.

This chain uses TRBV30 with TRBJ1-2; D is undetermined. The CDR3 contains 14 residues. The germline V and J ends were trimmed by 2 bases and 0 bases, with 10 bases remaining between them. Germline CDR1 GTSNPN, CDR2 SVGIG (reference sequence). The CDR3 protein is CAWSFGSSNYGYTF. The CDR3, as DNA: TGTGCCTGGAGTTTCGGGAGCTCTAACTATGGCTACACCTTC.

The chain combines TRBV9 with TRBJ2-1; 13 bases map to TRBD2. The CDR3 consists of 16 residues. Germline values: CDR1 SGDLS, CDR2 YYNGEE. Unmatched junction bases numbered 5, after V lost 3 bases and J lost 5 bases. DNA of the CDR3: TGTGCCAGCAGCGCCTCCGGACTAGCGGGGGACAATGAGCAGTTCTTC. It translates to CASSASGLAGDNEQFF.

V usage is TRBV4-2 and J usage is TRBJ1-1; 7 bases are a match to TRBD1. Germline V gives CDR1 LGHNA, CDR2 YNFKEQ. The CDR3 sequence is 13 residues long. Trimming removed 2 bases from V and 3 bases from J; junction bases left unmatched: 0. The CDR3 sequence is CASSQTGDTEAFF. The CDR3 bases are TGTGCCAGCAGCCAAACAGGGGACACTGAAGCTTTCTTT.

V gene TRBV4-2 combines with J gene TRBJ1-4; D not certain. V was shortened by 4 bases and J by 2 bases, with 14 bases between the two germline ends. CDR3 size: 16 residues. The germline gives CDR1 LGHNA, CDR2 YNFKEQ. CDR3 coding DNA: TGTGCCAGCAGCCGGGCCCCCTGGCAGACTAATGAAAAACTGTTTTTT. The encoded protein is CASSRAPWQTNEKLFF.

The chain uses TRBV6-5 and TRBJ1-3; no definite D call. CDR1 MNHEY and CDR2 SVGAGI come from the germline V gene. This CDR3 region has 15 residues. The ends were cut back, 1 base at V and 0 bases at J, with 7 bases in the middle. The CDR3 DNA is TGTGCCAGCAGTTACTTCGGGAGCTCTGGAAACACCATATATTTT. The encoded protein is CASSYFGSSGNTIYF.

This chain joins TRBV6-6 and TRBJ1-6, with a weak D call TRBD1 (6 bases). Germline CDR1 MNHNY, CDR2 SVGAGI (reference sequence). V was cut by 4 bases and J by 7 bases, with 11 bases left in between. The CDR3 totals 14 residues. As DNA, the CDR3 is TGTGCCAGCAGTTTGCGGCAGGGGAATTCACCCCTCCACTTT. Its protein product is CASSLRQGNSPLHF.